A selection of T cell receptor beta chains follows, all from one sample in a study of beta chain features in type 1 diabetes. The assay was immunoSEQ multiplex PCR, and TCRdb's table has in-frame clones only and misses some. The data contain under 300,000 clones, 14% of them singletons. Sequencing used naive CD4+ T cells from blood. These receptors originate from a man aged 30 to 45 with type 1 diabetes. The CDR3 runs from the conserved cysteine through the conserved F or W. D genes are given only for firm matches. Expanded clones are given a class, and other clones once, few, many or no size at all.

d_call,clone_size,v_call,j_call,cdr3_aa,cdr3_nt
TRBD2,NA,TRBV12-5,TRBJ2-3,CASGPGLAGAGTDTQYF,TGTGCTAGTGGTCCGGGACTAGCGGGAGCGGGGACAGATACGCAGTATTTT
NA,NA,TRBV7-9,TRBJ1-1,CASSLQGEAFF,TGTGCCAGCAGCTTACAGGGTGAAGCTTTCTTT
TRBD2,few,TRBV2,TRBJ2-1,CASRLSGSFYNEQFF,TGTGCCAGCAGACTTAGCGGGAGTTTCTACAATGAGCAGTTCTTC
TRBD1,few,TRBV25-1,TRBJ1-3,CASSDPGGSGNTIYF,TGTGCCAGCAGTGATCCAGGGGGTTCTGGAAACACCATATATTTT
NA,NA,TRBV5-1,TRBJ2-7,CASSGLDEQYF,TGCGCCAGCAGTGGGCTTGACGAGCAGTACTTC
NA,NA,TRBV11-2,TRBJ1-1,CASSLGQAEAFF,TGTGCCAGCAGCTTAGGACAGGCTGAAGCTTTCTTT
TRBD1,few,TRBV29-1,TRBJ1-1,CSAGTVNTEAFF,TGCAGCGCTGGGACAGTAAACACTGAAGCTTTCTTT
TRBD1,NA,TRBV28,TRBJ1-2,CASSSIRSNRGLVYGYTF,TGTGCCAGCAGTTCGATTAGATCTAACAGGGGGCTTGTCTATGGCTACACCTTC
TRBD2,few,TRBV9,TRBJ2-1,CASSATSGGYNEQFF,TGTGCCAGCAGCGCGACTAGCGGGGGTTACAATGAGCAGTTCTTC
NA,few,TRBV10-3,TRBJ2-5,CAISGGRGAPETQYF,TGTGCCATCAGTGGTGGCAGGGGCGCCCCCGAGACCCAGTACTTC
NA,NA,TRBV30,TRBJ2-5,CAWSRTRGETQYF,TGTGCCTGGAGTAGGACCCGGGGAGAGACCCAGTACTTC
NA,NA,TRBV5-1,TRBJ1-5,CASSLDSGSNQPQHF,TGCGCCAGCAGCTTGGACTCAGGTAGCAATCAGCCCCAGCATTTT
NA,NA,TRBV5-4,TRBJ2-6,CASSLGQRSGANVLTF,TGTGCCAGCAGCTTGGGACAACGCTCTGGGGCCAACGTCCTGACTTTC
TRBD2,NA,TRBV29-1,TRBJ2-6,CSVEAGGLADNSGANVLTF,TGCAGCGTTGAAGCCGGCGGACTAGCGGATAACTCTGGGGCCAACGTCCTGACTTTC
NA,NA,TRBV7-2,TRBJ2-7,CASSLADNSNYEQYF,TGTGCCAGCAGCTTAGCAGACAATTCCAACTACGAGCAGTACTTC
NA,few,TRBV2,TRBJ1-5,CASSEARGARQPQHF,TGTGCCAGCAGTGAAGCGCGGGGGGCACGGCAGCCCCAGCATTTT
NA,NA,TRBV7-8,TRBJ1-5,CASSLVSDQPQHF,TGTGCCAGCAGCTTAGTGTCTGATCAGCCCCAGCATTTT
NA,NA,TRBV30,TRBJ2-5,CAWSLGGQETQYF,TGTGCCTGGAGTCTAGGGGGCCAAGAGACCCAGTACTTC
NA,NA,TRBV5-1,TRBJ2-5,CASSGQGRQETQYF,TGCGCCAGCAGCGGCCAGGGGAGACAAGAGACCCAGTACTTC
TRBD1,NA,TRBV7-9,TRBJ1-5,CASSFQGANQPQHF,TGTGCCAGCAGCTTTCAGGGGGCCAACCAGCCCCAGCATTTT
NA,NA,TRBV19,TRBJ2-5,CASNDRPSGEETQYF,TGTGCCAGTAATGACCGCCCCTCAGGGGAAGAGACCCAGTACTTC
TRBD2,few,TRBV5-4,TRBJ2-1,CASTASGTYNEQFF,TGTGCCAGCACCGCTAGCGGGACGTACAATGAGCAGTTCTTC
TRBD2,few,TRBV5-6,TRBJ2-5,CASSSLAGGEETQYF,TGTGCCAGCAGCTCACTAGCGGGAGGAGAAGAGACCCAGTACTTC
NA,NA,TRBV6-6,TRBJ1-1,CASSAEGNTEAFF,TGTGCCAGCTCAGCAGAGGGGAACACTGAAGCTTTCTTT
NA,NA,TRBV9,TRBJ2-5,CASSVVRAGETQYF,TGTGCCAGCAGCGTAGTGCGGGCGGGAGAGACCCAGTACTTC
NA,few,TRBV10-3,TRBJ1-1,CAISESTGDTEAFF,TGTGCCATCAGTGAGTCGACGGGAGACACTGAAGCTTTCTTT
TRBD2,NA,TRBV11-2,TRBJ2-5,CASSLGSGQETQYF,TGTGCCAGCAGCTTAGGTAGCGGGCAAGAGACCCAGTACTTC
NA,few,TRBV7-9,TRBJ1-1,CASSLAEVSGTEAFF,TGTGCCAGCAGCTTAGCGGAGGTTTCGGGCACTGAAGCTTTCTTT
TRBD1,NA,TRBV25-1,TRBJ2-7,CASGGQGYYEQYF,TGTGCCAGCGGAGGACAGGGCTACTACGAGCAGTACTTC
NA,few,TRBV4-2,TRBJ2-7,CASSQASGGRSSYEQYF,TGTGCCAGCAGCCAAGCGAGTGGGGGGAGGAGCTCCTACGAGCAGTACTTC
TRBD1,NA,TRBV5-1,TRBJ2-7,CASSLGDRDSYEQYF,TGCGCCAGCAGCTTGGGGGACAGGGATTCCTACGAGCAGTACTTC
NA,few,TRBV30,TRBJ1-6,CAVLRGYNSPLHF,TGTGCCGTTCTAAGGGGGTATAATTCACCCCTCCACTTT
TRBD2,NA,TRBV12-5,TRBJ2-1,CASGPPGLAETFSYNEQFF,TGTGCTAGTGGTCCGCCGGGACTAGCGGAGACTTTCTCCTACAATGAGCAGTTCTTC
NA,few,TRBV30,TRBJ2-3,CAWRITSASTDTQYF,TGTGCCTGGCGGATAACTAGTGCGAGCACAGATACGCAGTATTTT
NA,NA,TRBV30,TRBJ1-5,CAWSPGQGFQPQHF,TGTGCCTGGAGCCCGGGGCAGGGGTTTCAGCCCCAGCATTTT
TRBD2,few,TRBV30,TRBJ2-5,CAWSVFSSGAQETQYF,TGTGCCTGGAGTGTGTTTTCTAGCGGGGCTCAAGAGACCCAGTACTTC
NA,NA,TRBV5-4,TRBJ2-7,CASSLDSGSSYEQYF,TGTGCCAGCAGCTTGGATAGCGGTAGCTCCTACGAGCAGTACTTC
NA,NA,TRBV6-5,TRBJ2-3,CASSDGGTDTQYF,TGTGCCAGCAGCGACGGGGGCACAGATACGCAGTATTTT
NA,few,TRBV4-1,TRBJ1-3,CASSQGWTAGNTIYF,TGCGCCAGCAGCCAAGGCTGGACTGCTGGAAACACCATATATTTT
TRBD2,once,TRBV15,TRBJ2-7,CATSGGAPYEQYF,TGTGCCACTAGCGGGGGGGCGCCGTACGAGCAGTACTTC
TRBD2,few,TRBV30,TRBJ2-1,CAWRRLAAYNEQFF,TGTGCCTGGAGGAGGCTAGCGGCCTACAATGAGCAGTTCTTC